The 10 T cell receptor beta chains reported below all come from one sample, sequenced in a study of T cell changes during pregnancy in multiple sclerosis. Only in-frame clones appear in the TCRdb table, and some are missing; sequencing was by immunoSEQ multiplex PCR. The data hold 40,000 to 55,000 clones, with 85% to 90% observed a single time. Sequencing was performed on CD4+ T cells from peripheral blood mononuclear cells, taken in the first trimester of pregnancy. These receptor sequences come from a female donor with multiple sclerosis, enrolled in a pregnancy study.

The chain has TRBV14 and TRBJ2-1; 10 bases are shared with TRBD2. Germline V gene lookup returns CDR1 SGHDN and CDR2 FVKESK. This CDR3 is built from 15 residues. The trim removed 4 bases at V and 5 bases at J, leaving 5 bases unmatched. The CDR3 coding sequence is TGTGCCAGCAGCCGACTAGCGGGCCCGAACAATGAGCAGTTCTTC. Encoded protein: CASSRLAGPNNEQFF.

CDR3 amino acids: CASSPTGDGNTIYF. CDR3 DNA: TGCGCCAGCAGTCCGACAGGGGATGGAAACACCATATATTTT. This sequence joins TRBV5-1 and TRBJ1-3; 8 bases agree with TRBD1. The germline gives CDR1 SGHRS, CDR2 YFSETQ. V dropped 5 bases and J dropped 3; count of bases not matched to a gene: 4. The CDR3 has 14 residues.

The J gene is TRBJ1-2, the V gene TRBV6-5, with 7 bases identical to TRBD1. After removal of 6 bases from V and 0 bases from J, the junction contained 4 bases not matched to a gene. This CDR3 spans 14 amino acids. Germline V gives CDR1 MNHEY, CDR2 SVGAGI. CDR3 DNA sequence: TGTGCCAGCAGATCGACAGGGACTAACTATGGCTACACCTTC. Its protein is CASRSTGTNYGYTF.

The J gene is TRBJ2-3, the V gene TRBV29-1; D is unresolved. The CDR3 is 12 residues long. Trimming took 1 base from V and 1 from J, leaving 3 bases between them. Germline-derived CDR1 and CDR2 are SQVTM and ANQGSEA. The CDR3: CSVEAGTDTQYF. The CDR3 DNA sequence: TGCAGCGTTGAAGCAGGCACAGATACGCAGTATTTT.

The chain recombines TRBV6-6 with TRBJ1-2, with 8 nucleotides matching TRBD1. The CDR3 runs 15 residues. V was clipped by 4 bases and J by 8 bases; unmatched bases: 12. CDR1 and CDR2 from the germline V gene are MNHNY and SVGAGI (reference sequence). CDR3 DNA: TGTGCCAGCAGTTCCCACACGACAGGGGCGGCCGGCTACACCTTC. It specifies CASSSHTTGAAGYTF.

The gene calls are TRBV5-1 and TRBJ2-7, with a tentative D call TRBD2 (5 bases). Per the germline V gene, CDR1 is SGHRS and CDR2 is YFSETQ. This CDR3 contains 14 residues. V lost 2 bases, J lost 3 bases, and 12 bases lay in between. The CDR3 here is CASSLSGALYEQYF. CDR3 DNA: TGCGCCAGCAGCTTAAGCGGAGCCCTCTACGAGCAGTACTTC.

The chain joins TRBV5-1 to TRBJ2-7; D is possibly TRBD2 (5 bases). The V gene lost 0 bases and the J gene lost 4 bases, with 14 bases spanning the gap. This CDR3 has 15 residues. Germline loops: CDR1 SGHRS, CDR2 YFSETQ. CDR3 residues: CASSLEGITGYEQYF. The DNA for the CDR3 is TGCGCCAGCAGCTTGGAGGGAATCACGGGGTACGAGCAGTACTTC.

The chain couples TRBV6-4 to TRBJ2-2; perhaps TRBD1 as D (5 bases). V was clipped by 2 bases and J by 2 bases, with 9 bases between them. Per germline, CDR1 MRHNA and CDR2 SNTAGT. The CDR3 is made up of 15 amino acids. The CDR3 region is CASSDRQGNTGELFF. The CDR3 nucleotides are TGTGCCAGCAGTGACAGGCAGGGTAACACCGGGGAGCTGTTTTTT.

The chain uses TRBV6-4 and TRBJ2-2, with 11 bases that match TRBD2. Germline V gene lookup returns CDR1 MRHNA and CDR2 SNTAGT. Unmatched junction bases numbered 2, after V lost 6 bases and J lost 5 bases. The CDR3 runs 14 residues. CDR3 in DNA: TGTGCCAGCAGGACTAGCGGGATTACCGGGGAGCTGTTTTTT. Residues: CASRTSGITGELFF.

The genes are TRBV25-1 and TRBJ2-3; 8 bases map to TRBD1. V trimming: 5 bases; J trimming: 3 bases; junction bases outside the gene matches: 1. Germline assignment: CDR1 MGHDK and CDR2 SYGVNS. There are 13 residues in the CDR3. As DNA, the CDR3 is TGTGCCAGCAGTCGGACAGGGACAGATACGCAGTATTTT. This sequence encodes CASSRTGTDTQYF.